This T cell receptor beta chain was found in a study of cytomegalovirus exposure and HLA in healthy donors. Study results and caveats: In most subjects, TCR beta sequences reportedly gave accurate predictions of HLA-A and HLA-B alleles. The authors considered a cluster of highly shared sequence variants likely to be a sequencing artifact. The study flagged roughly 160 TCR beta chains as cytomegalovirus-associated.

Comment on this clone: What it binds is unknown. This same CDR3 is encoded by further DNA sequences in the sample.

The PCR made use of 60 Vbeta and 13 Jbeta primers. Only in-frame clones appear in the TCRdb table, and some are missing; sequencing was by immunoSEQ multiplex PCR. The repertoire includes about 120,000 clones, around two thirds of them detected once, and 6.5% to 9% sits in the top ten. This sequence originates from a woman in her thirties or forties in good health and CMV-seropositive. Sample: PBMCs.

This CDR3 reads CASSSDSSNQPQHF. The CDR3 coding sequence is TGTGCCAGCAGTTCAGACAGCTCCAATCAGCCCCAGCATTTT. V is TRBV27 and J is TRBJ1-5; maybe TRBD1 (5 bases). The CDR3 spans 14 residues. Germline CDR1 MNHEY, CDR2 SMNVEV (reference sequence). The V end was cut by 4 bases, the J end by 3 bases, with 10 bases between.